This T cell receptor (beta chain) was captured by sequencing in a study of blood T cell repertoires in COVID-19. The CDR3 is 15 residues long. J was trimmed by 1 base and V by 6 bases; bases with no gene match: 1. Germline V lookup: CDR1 MNHEY, CDR2 SVGAGI. Original analysis: Amplifying reference gene primers gave estimates of nucleated cell counts. Measured with immunoSEQ multiplex PCR; TCRdb has only the in-frame clones, and not every one. Clone size and V and J calls were adopted from that table, with D and trimming inferred from the DNA. The table shows roughly 50,000 clones, with roughly 85% occurring only once. Seattle patient enrollment occurred during active infection, with longitudinal follow-up thereafter.

The receptor was isolated from a woman at least 80 years old with COVID-19, enrolled during active disease. The sequencing input was peripheral blood. The chain carries TRBV6-5 and TRBJ2-3, with 13 positions matching TRBD2. Here the CDR3 DNA reads TGTGCCAGCAGACTAGCGGGGGGGCGCACAGATACGCAGTATTTT. Its protein product is CASRLAGGRTDTQYF.